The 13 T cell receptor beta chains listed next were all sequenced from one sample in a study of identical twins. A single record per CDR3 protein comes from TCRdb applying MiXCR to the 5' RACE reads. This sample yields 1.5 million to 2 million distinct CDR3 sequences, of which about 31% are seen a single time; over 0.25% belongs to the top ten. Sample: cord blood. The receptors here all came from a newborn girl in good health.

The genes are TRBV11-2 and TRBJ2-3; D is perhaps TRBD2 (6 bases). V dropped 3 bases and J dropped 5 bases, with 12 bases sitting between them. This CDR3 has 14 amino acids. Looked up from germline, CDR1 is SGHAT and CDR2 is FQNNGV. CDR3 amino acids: CASSFQLAGDTQYF. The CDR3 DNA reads TGTGCCAGCAGCTTTCAACTAGCCGGAGATACGCAGTATTTT.

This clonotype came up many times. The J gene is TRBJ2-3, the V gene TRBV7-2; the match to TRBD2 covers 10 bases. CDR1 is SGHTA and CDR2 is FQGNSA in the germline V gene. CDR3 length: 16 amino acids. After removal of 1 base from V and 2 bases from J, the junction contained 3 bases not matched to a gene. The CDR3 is CASSLVAGGTTDTQYF. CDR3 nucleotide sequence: TGTGCCAGCAGCTTAGTAGCGGGAGGTACCACAGATACGCAGTATTTT.

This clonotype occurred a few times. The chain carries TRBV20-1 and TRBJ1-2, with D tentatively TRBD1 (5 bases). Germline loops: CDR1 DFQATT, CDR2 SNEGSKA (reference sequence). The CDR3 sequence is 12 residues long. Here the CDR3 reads CRPRAVNYGYTF. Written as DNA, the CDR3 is TGCAGGCCCAGGGCGGTTAACTATGGCTACACCTTC.

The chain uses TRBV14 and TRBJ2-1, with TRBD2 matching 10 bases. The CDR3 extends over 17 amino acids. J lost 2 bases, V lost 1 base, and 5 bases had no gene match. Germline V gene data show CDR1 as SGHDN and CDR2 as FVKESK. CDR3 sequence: CASSQALSGRAYNEQFF. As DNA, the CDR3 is TGTGCCAGCAGCCAAGCTTTAAGCGGGAGGGCCTACAATGAGCAGTTCTTC.

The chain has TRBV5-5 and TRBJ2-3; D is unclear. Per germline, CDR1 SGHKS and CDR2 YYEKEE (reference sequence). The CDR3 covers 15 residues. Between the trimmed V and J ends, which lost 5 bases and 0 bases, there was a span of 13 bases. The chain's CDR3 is CASSFPDLSTDTQYF. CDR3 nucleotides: TGTGCCAGCAGTTTCCCTGACCTTAGCACAGATACGCAGTATTTT. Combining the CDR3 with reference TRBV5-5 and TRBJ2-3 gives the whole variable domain DAGVTQSPTHLIKTRGQQVTLRCSPISGHKSVSWYQQVLGQGPQFIFQYYEKEERGRGNFPDRFSARQFPNYSSELNVNALLLGDSALYLCASSFPDLSTDTQYFGPGTRLTVL.

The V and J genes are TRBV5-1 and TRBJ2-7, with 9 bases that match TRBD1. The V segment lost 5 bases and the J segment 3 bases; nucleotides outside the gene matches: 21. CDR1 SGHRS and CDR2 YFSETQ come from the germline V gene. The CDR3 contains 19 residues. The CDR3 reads CASSRPPGQGDPKFYEQYF. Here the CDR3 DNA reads TGCGCCAGCAGTCGCCCCCCGGGACAGGGTGACCCCAAATTCTACGAGCAGTACTTC.

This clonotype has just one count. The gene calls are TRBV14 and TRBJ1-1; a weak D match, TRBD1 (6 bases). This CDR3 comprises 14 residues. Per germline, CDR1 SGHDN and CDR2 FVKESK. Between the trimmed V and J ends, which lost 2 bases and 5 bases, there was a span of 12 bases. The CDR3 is CASSQLPGETEAFF. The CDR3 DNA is TGTGCCAGCAGCCAACTGCCAGGGGAAACTGAAGCTTTCTTT. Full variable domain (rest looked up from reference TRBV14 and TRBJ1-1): EAGVTQFPSHSVIEKGQTVTLRCDPISGHDNLYWYRRVMGKEIKFLLHFVKESKQDESGMPNNRFLAERTGGTYSTLKVQPAELEDSGVYFCASSQLPGETEAFFGQGTRLTVV.

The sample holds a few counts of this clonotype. The CDR3 loop is CATLFWSEAFF. The CDR3 bases are TGTGCCACCCTGTTTTGGTCTGAAGCTTTCTTT. The chain uses TRBV10-3 and TRBJ1-1; no clear D. CDR3 length: 11 amino acids. Between the trimmed V and J ends, which lost 10 bases and 6 bases, there was a span of 12 bases. The germline gives CDR1 ENHRY, CDR2 SYGVKD.

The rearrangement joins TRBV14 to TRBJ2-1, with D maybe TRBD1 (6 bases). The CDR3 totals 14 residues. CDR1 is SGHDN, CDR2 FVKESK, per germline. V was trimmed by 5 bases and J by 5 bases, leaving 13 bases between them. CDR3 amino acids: CASSSTDRHNEQFF. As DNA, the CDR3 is TGTGCCAGCAGCTCCACGGACAGACACAATGAGCAGTTCTTC.

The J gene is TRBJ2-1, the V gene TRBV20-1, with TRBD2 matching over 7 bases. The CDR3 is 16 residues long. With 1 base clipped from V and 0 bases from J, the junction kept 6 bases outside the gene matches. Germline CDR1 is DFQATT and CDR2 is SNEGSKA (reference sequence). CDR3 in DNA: TGCAGTGCTAGAGGGTACGGGGGGAGCTCCTACAATGAGCAGTTCTTC. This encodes CSARGYGGSSYNEQFF.

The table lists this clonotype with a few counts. The CDR3: CASSPKYSNQPQHF. The DNA for the CDR3 is TGTGCCAGCTCACCCAAATATAGCAATCAGCCCCAGCATTTT. The rearrangement links TRBV18 to TRBJ1-5; D ambiguous. The V end was cut by 3 bases, the J end by 0 bases, with 6 bases between. The CDR3 has 14 amino acids. Germline V gives CDR1 KGHSH, CDR2 LQKENI.

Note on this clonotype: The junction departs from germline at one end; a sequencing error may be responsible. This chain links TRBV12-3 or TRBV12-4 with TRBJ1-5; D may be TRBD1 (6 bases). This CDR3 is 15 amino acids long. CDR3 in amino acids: CASSYREYSNRPQHF. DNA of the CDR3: TGTGCCAGCAGTTACAGGGAATATAGCAATCGGCCCCAGCATTTT.

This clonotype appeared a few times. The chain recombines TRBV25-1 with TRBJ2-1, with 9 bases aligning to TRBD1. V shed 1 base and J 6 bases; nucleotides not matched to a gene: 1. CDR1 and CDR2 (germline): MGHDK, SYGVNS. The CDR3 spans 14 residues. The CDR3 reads CASSEWGQGNEQFF. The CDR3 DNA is TGTGCCAGCAGTGAATGGGGACAGGGCAATGAGCAGTTCTTC.